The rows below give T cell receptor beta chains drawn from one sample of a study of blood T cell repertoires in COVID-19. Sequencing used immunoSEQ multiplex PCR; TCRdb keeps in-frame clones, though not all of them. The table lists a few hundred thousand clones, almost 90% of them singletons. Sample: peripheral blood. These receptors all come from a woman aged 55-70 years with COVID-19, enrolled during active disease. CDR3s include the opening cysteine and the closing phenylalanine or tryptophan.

CDR3: CASSLGAGGSVDTEAFF
V: TRBV7-2

CDR3: CASSKVSYRAYGYTF
V: TRBV21-1

CDR3: CASSLAGEAYGYTF
V: TRBV5-6

CDR3: CASSSSGYSSYEQYF
V: TRBV6-5

CDR3: CASSKHMGGVGRSNYGYTF
V: TRBV21-1

CDR3: CASRTVLSNQPQHF
V: TRBV19

CDR3: CASSLTGITDTQYF
V: TRBV6-2/TRBV6-3

CDR3: CASSYRTGVGNTIYF
V: TRBV6-2/TRBV6-3

CDR3: CAWSVLAGGQETQYF
V: TRBV30

CDR3: CASSQGLDRGRETQYF
V: TRBV4-3

CDR3: CASSRLQGGEEAFF
V: TRBV7-2

CDR3: CASSRQAGEAFF
V: TRBV19

CDR3: CASSLVVANTEAFF
V: TRBV7-8

CDR3: CASSRGGGYTDTQYF
V: TRBV18

CDR3: CASSPPGSATEQYF
V: TRBV18

CDR3: CASSLKGASGPRYPTDTQYF
V: TRBV7-3

CDR3: CASSQDRSSGEFTDTQYF
V: TRBV4-3

CDR3: CSVGGGQRMNTEAFF
V: TRBV29-1

CDR3: CASGGTVQETQYF
V: TRBV6-5

CDR3: CASSGMNTEAFF
V: TRBV10-3

CDR3: CASSRQENPQGGYGYTF
V: TRBV4-1

CDR3: CSASRGRGYEQYF
V: TRBV20-1

CDR3: CASSPLITGAGTEAFF
V: TRBV18

CDR3: CASSLVGEAYEQYF
V: TRBV5-5

CDR3: CASSVAEAGYAYNEQFF
V: TRBV9

CDR3: CASSLAGVGYTF
V: TRBV12-3/TRBV12-4

CDR3: CATSSGQDGNTIYF
V: TRBV10-3

CDR3: CASSMRDRPYEQYF
V: TRBV19

CDR3: CASSIVWQRMDTQYF
V: TRBV19